One sample yielded the 25 T cell receptor beta chains listed below, sequenced in a study of Tregs in tolerant kidney transplant recipients. Clones were read by immunoSEQ multiplex PCR, and TCRdb kept only the in-frame ones, dropping some. The data show some 47,000 clones, roughly nine tenths seen once. Related graft donors supplied nonmyeloablative bone marrow transplants, and mixed chimerism was transient. Sample: CD8+ T cells from blood (PBMCs), taken 12 months after the transplant. These receptors originate from a human patient who received a combined kidney and bone marrow transplant. A subset of T cells may come from the graft donor.

This clone was observed a single time. The V gene is TRBV30, the J gene TRBJ1-2; D is ambiguous. The CDR3 extends over 13 amino acids. Germline assignment: CDR1 GTSNPN and CDR2 SVGIG (reference sequence). Trimming removed 6 bases at V and 5 bases at J, with 16 bases between. This CDR3 reads CACKTEPLYGYTF. CDR3 sequence (DNA): TGTGCCTGTAAAACAGAACCACTTTATGGCTACACCTTC.

This clone has just one count. The chain has TRBV30 and TRBJ2-7; 10 bases match TRBD1. V trimming: 6 bases; J trimming: 4 bases; junction bases outside the gene matches: 9. Per the germline V gene, CDR1 is GTSNPN and CDR2 is SVGIG (reference sequence). The CDR3 length is 14 residues. CDR3 nucleotides: TGTGCCTGCAGCGGGACAGGGGCTTTTTACGAGCAGTACTTC. It codes for CACSGTGAFYEQYF.

This clone was seen a handful of times. The chain links TRBV13 to TRBJ2-1; a weak D match, TRBD1 (5 bases). Between the trimmed V and J ends, which lost 4 bases and 4 bases, there was a span of 14 bases. Germline V gene sequence: CDR1 PRHDT, CDR2 FYEKMQ (reference sequence). This CDR3 comprises 15 residues. CDR3 sequence reads: CASSSTRVRYNEQFF. In DNA, the CDR3 is TGTGCCAGCAGCTCTACCAGGGTAAGATACAATGAGCAGTTCTTC.

The chain combines TRBV30 with TRBJ1-2; D ambiguous. CDR1 and CDR2 from the germline V gene are GTSNPN and SVGIG (reference sequence). The CDR3 consists of 12 residues. The V end lost 3 bases, the J end lost 4 bases, and 9 bases lay between the germline ends. The CDR3 nucleotides are TGTGCCTGGAGACGGGAGACCTATGGCTACACCTTC. Translation: CAWRRETYGYTF.

V gene TRBV28 combines with J gene TRBJ1-1, with a weak D call TRBD1 (6 bases). Trimming left V 2 bases short and J 1 base short, with 8 bases between. The germline V gene has CDR1 MDHEN and CDR2 SYDVKM. CDR3 size: 14 residues. Here the CDR3 reads CASSLRGANTEAFF. In nucleotides, the CDR3 is TGTGCCAGCAGTTTACGGGGGGCGAACACTGAAGCTTTCTTT. Together with reference TRBV28 and TRBJ1-1, the CDR3 gives the full variable domain: DVKVTQSSRYLVKRTGEKVFLECVQDMDHENMFWYRQDPGLGLRLIYFSYDVKMKEKGDIPEGYSVSREKKERFSLILESASTNQTSMYLCASSLRGANTEAFFGQGTRLTVV.

The count of this clone is one. J is TRBJ1-5 and V is TRBV5-6, with unresolved D. The V end was cut by 3 bases, the J end by 2 bases, with 9 bases between. Germline CDR1 and CDR2: SGHDT and YYEEEE. The CDR3 sequence is 14 residues long. CDR3 loop: CASSSITGNQPQHF. The CDR3 DNA sequence: TGTGCCAGCAGCTCGATTACAGGCAATCAGCCCCAGCATTTT.

J is TRBJ1-6 and V is TRBV6-6, with no clear D. Trimming pared 6 bases from V and 6 bases from J, leaving 15 bases between. The length of the CDR3 is 15 residues. The germline CDR1 and CDR2 sequences are MNHNY and SVGAGI (reference sequence). The CDR3 loop is CASSHWALLNSPLHF. The CDR3 DNA sequence: TGTGCCAGCAGCCACTGGGCCCTACTTAATTCACCCCTCCACTTT.

The V gene is TRBV7-9, the J gene TRBJ2-1, with D maybe TRBD2 (6 bases). Germline values: CDR1 SEHNR, CDR2 FQNEAQ (reference sequence). V lost 5 bases, J lost 4 bases, and 18 bases lay in between. This CDR3 contains 16 residues. The CDR3: CASSPTEGPTYNEQFF. The CDR3 DNA reads TGTGCCAGCAGCCCAACGGAGGGGCCCACTTACAATGAGCAGTTCTTC. The whole variable domain, filled in from reference TRBV7-9 and TRBJ2-1, reads DTGVSQNPRHKITKRGQNVTFRCDPISEHNRLYWYRQTLGQGPEFLTYFQNEAQLEKSRLLSDRFSAERPKGSFSTLEIQRTEQGDSAMYLCASSPTEGPTYNEQFFGPGTRLTVL.

The chain employs TRBV7-6 and TRBJ2-7; weak D call: TRBD2 (6 bases). From germline, CDR1 is SGHVS and CDR2 FNYEAQ. The V and J ends lost 1 base and 0 bases respectively, with 7 bases between them. The CDR3 consists of 14 residues. The CDR3 DNA sequence: TGTGCCAGCAGCTTAGACGGGAGCTCCTACGAGCAGTACTTC. The encoded protein is CASSLDGSSYEQYF.

With respect to this clone: Germline is not matched at one junction end, which may reflect a read error. The J gene is TRBJ2-2, the V gene TRBV5-5; D is perhaps TRBD1 (6 bases). The germline CDR1 and CDR2 sequences are SGHKS and YYEKEE (reference sequence). This CDR3 has 12 residues. The CDR3 spells CARRGGTGELFF. As DNA, the CDR3 is TGTGCCCGCAGGGGCGGGACCGGGGAGCTGTTTTTT. The entire variable domain, with the rest obtained from reference TRBV5-5 and TRBJ2-2, is as follows: DAGVTQSPTHLIKTRGQQVTLRCSPISGHKSVSWYQQVLGQGPQFIFQYYEKEERGRGNFPDRFSARQFPNYSSELNVNALLLGDSALYLCARRGGTGELFFGEGSRLTVL.

This clone was detected a few times. This chain links TRBV9 with TRBJ1-4; the match to TRBD1 covers 10 bases. Germline trimming cut 4 bases from V and 14 bases from J; bases unmatched to any gene: 14. The CDR3 has 15 amino acids. Germline V gene lookup returns CDR1 SGDLS and CDR2 YYNGEE. The CDR3 region has the DNA TGTGCCAGCAGCAACGGGACAGGGGTGAGGGGAAAGCTGTTTTTT. It yields the protein CASSNGTGVRGKLFF.

The rearrangement joins TRBV7-9 to TRBJ1-1, with 8 bases matching TRBD1. V lost 5 bases and J lost 3; bases outside the gene matches: 5. Per germline, CDR1 SEHNR and CDR2 FQNEAQ (reference sequence). The CDR3 runs 14 residues. This CDR3 is CASSPQGADTEAFF. DNA of the CDR3: TGTGCCAGCAGCCCCCAGGGGGCAGACACTGAAGCTTTCTTT.

This chain joins TRBV7-9 and TRBJ2-5, with 7 bases matching TRBD1. This CDR3 is built from 13 residues. V dropped 6 bases and J dropped 0; count of bases not matched to a gene: 1. Germline lookup yields CDR1 SEHNR and CDR2 FQNEAQ (reference sequence). The CDR3 region has the DNA TGTGCCAGCAGACAGGGGTACCAAGAGACCCAGTACTTC. This sequence encodes CASRQGYQETQYF.

The gene calls are TRBV9 and TRBJ2-7; D is possibly TRBD2 (6 bases). This CDR3 contains 14 residues. Germline V lookup: CDR1 SGDLS, CDR2 YYNGEE. Between the trimmed V and J ends, which lost 1 base and 5 bases, there was a span of 13 bases. The chain's CDR3 is CASSVSLAFHEQYF. The CDR3 DNA reads TGTGCCAGCAGCGTATCGCTAGCGTTCCACGAGCAGTACTTC. The whole variable domain, remainder taken from reference TRBV9 and TRBJ2-7, is DSGVTQTPKHLITATGQRVTLRCSPRSGDLSVYWYQQSLDQGLQFLIQYYNGEERAKGNILERFSAQQFPDLHSELNLSSLELGDSALYFCASSVSLAFHEQYFGPGTRLTVT.

The J gene is TRBJ1-1, the V gene TRBV29-1; TRBD1 is a possible D gene (5 bases). Germline V lookup: CDR1 SQVTM, CDR2 ANQGSEA. The V and J ends lost 5 bases and 4 bases respectively, with 11 bases between them. CDR3 length equals 12 residues. The chain's CDR3 is CSVQLGPTEAFF. The CDR3 nucleotides are TGCAGCGTTCAGCTGGGGCCCACTGAAGCTTTCTTT.

V gene TRBV30 combines with J gene TRBJ1-1; 8 nucleotides line up with TRBD1. The CDR3 loop spans 16 amino acids. Germline V gene lookup returns CDR1 GTSNPN and CDR2 SVGIG (reference sequence). V lost 2 bases and J lost 6; bases outside the gene matches: 14. CDR3 sequence: CAWSWESGGAIAEAFF. In nucleotides, the CDR3 is TGTGCCTGGAGTTGGGAGTCAGGGGGCGCGATCGCTGAAGCTTTCTTT.

The chain links TRBV7-3 to TRBJ2-1, with TRBD2 matching 9 bases. J gave up 8 bases and V 2 bases, and 10 bases lay outside the gene matches. In germline, CDR1 is SGHTA, CDR2 FQGTGA. CDR3 length equals 16 residues. The CDR3 DNA is TGTGCCAGCAGCTTAGGCGGCGGGGGGGCGTCGGATGAGCAGTTCTTC. Translated: CASSLGGGGASDEQFF.

The chain links TRBV4-1 to TRBJ1-1; D is perhaps TRBD1 (5 bases). V lost 2 bases and J lost 1, with 8 bases in between. This CDR3 region has 14 residues. Germline V gives CDR1 MGHRA, CDR2 YSYEKL. In DNA, the CDR3 is TGCGCCAGCAGCCAAACAGGTGGGAACACTGAAGCTTTCTTT. Protein sequence: CASSQTGGNTEAFF.

CDR3 in DNA: TGCGCCAGCAGCTTGGAATTTGTAGCATCCGCAACTAATGAAAAACTGTTTTTT. This codes for CASSLEFVASATNEKLFF. The chain carries TRBV5-1 and TRBJ1-4, with D unclear. This CDR3 comprises 18 residues. Germline CDR1 and CDR2: SGHRS and YFSETQ. The V end lost 0 bases, the J end lost 0 bases, and 15 bases lay between the germline ends.

J is TRBJ2-1 and V is TRBV4-2; the D gene is possibly TRBD2 (5 bases). The germline gives CDR1 LGHNA, CDR2 YNFKEQ. CDR3 length: 15 residues. Trimming took off 1 base at V and 3 bases at J, with 10 bases between the two ends. CDR3 region: CASSQAVGDYNEQFF. The CDR3 region has the DNA TGTGCCAGCAGCCAAGCTGTGGGAGACTACAATGAGCAGTTCTTC.

V and J are TRBV4-1 and TRBJ1-1; D possibly corresponds to TRBD1 (5 bases). The CDR3 sequence is 15 residues long. Deletions cut 0 bases from V and 6 bases from J, with 14 bases between. The germline CDR1 and CDR2 sequences are MGHRA and YSYEKL. The chain's CDR3 is CASSQEGRAKPEAFF. The CDR3 DNA follows: TGCGCCAGCAGCCAAGAGGGCAGGGCAAAGCCTGAAGCTTTCTTT.

The J gene is TRBJ1-5, the V gene TRBV19; 7 bases line up with TRBD1. The V gene end was trimmed by 5 bases and the J gene end by 0 bases; junction bases not matched to a gene: 16. The germline V gene has CDR1 LNHDA and CDR2 SQIVND (reference sequence). The CDR3 contains 19 residues. CDR3 sequence reads: CASSPLSYRDSSSNQPQHF. The CDR3, as DNA: TGTGCCAGTAGTCCTCTATCTTACCGGGACAGTTCTAGCAATCAGCCCCAGCATTTT.

The gene calls are TRBV18 and TRBJ2-7; D remains unclear. Germline V lookup: CDR1 KGHSH, CDR2 LQKENI. V shed 1 base and J shed 4 bases, with 8 bases lying between them. CDR3 length equals 13 residues. The CDR3 region is CASSPLLAYEQYF. Written as DNA, the CDR3 is TGTGCCAGCTCACCACTGTTGGCATACGAGCAGTACTTC. The variable domain in full, completed from reference TRBV18 and TRBJ2-7, reads NAGVMQNPRHLVRRRGQEARLRCSPMKGHSHVYWYRQLPEEGLKFMVYLQKENIIDESGMPKERFSAEFPKEGPSILRIQQVVRGDSAAYFCASSPLLAYEQYFGPGTRLTVT.

The chain uses TRBV19 and TRBJ2-1; 8 bases are a match to TRBD2. Germline V gene lookup returns CDR1 LNHDA and CDR2 SQIVND (reference sequence). J lost 5 bases, V lost 3 bases, and 6 bases had no gene match. This CDR3 is built from 15 residues. CDR3 DNA sequence: TGTGCCAGTAGTATTGGGACTAGGAGTAACAATGAGCAGTTCTTC. Translation gives CASSIGTRSNNEQFF.

This clone was seen just once. The DNA of the CDR3 is TGTGCCAGTAGTATATACGGGAGGTCTTCCTATGGCTACACCTTC. It specifies CASSIYGRSSYGYTF. V is TRBV19 and J is TRBJ1-2; D not certain. V shed 2 bases and J shed 4 bases, with 14 bases lying between them. Germline V gene sequence: CDR1 LNHDA, CDR2 SQIVND (reference sequence). This CDR3 spans 15 amino acids. Full variable domain (remainder filled in from reference TRBV19 and TRBJ1-2): DGGITQSPKYLFRKEGQNVTLSCEQNLNHDAMYWYRQDPGQGLRLIYYSQIVNDFQKGDIAEGYSVSREKKESFPLTVTSAQKNPTAFYLCASSIYGRSSYGYTFGSGTRLTVV.